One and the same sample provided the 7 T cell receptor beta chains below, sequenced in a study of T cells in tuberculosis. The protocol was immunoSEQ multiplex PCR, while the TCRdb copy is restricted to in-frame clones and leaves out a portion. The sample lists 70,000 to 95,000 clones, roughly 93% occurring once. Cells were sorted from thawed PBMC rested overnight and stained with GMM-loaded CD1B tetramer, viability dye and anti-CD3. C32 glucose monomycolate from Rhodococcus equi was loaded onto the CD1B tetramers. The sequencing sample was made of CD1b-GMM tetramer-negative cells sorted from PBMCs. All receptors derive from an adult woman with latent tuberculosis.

For the CDR3, the DNA is TGTGCCAGCAGTGGACAAAATAGCAATCAGCCCCAGCATTTT. This sequence encodes CASSGQNSNQPQHF. This chain joins TRBV6-1 and TRBJ1-5, with D unresolved. This CDR3 has 14 amino acids. The germline V gene has CDR1 MNHNS and CDR2 SASEGT. Trimming took off 4 bases at V and 0 bases at J, with 7 bases between the two ends.

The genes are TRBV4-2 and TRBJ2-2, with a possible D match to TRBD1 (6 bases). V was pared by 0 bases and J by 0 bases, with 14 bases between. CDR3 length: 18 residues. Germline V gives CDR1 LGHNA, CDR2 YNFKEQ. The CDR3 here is CASSQDRGATSNTGELFF. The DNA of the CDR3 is TGTGCCAGCAGCCAAGACAGGGGCGCCACCTCGAACACCGGGGAGCTGTTTTTT.

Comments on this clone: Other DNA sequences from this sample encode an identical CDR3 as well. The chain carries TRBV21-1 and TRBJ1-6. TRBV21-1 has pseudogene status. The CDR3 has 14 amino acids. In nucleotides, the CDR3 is TGTGCCAGCAACTCCGCGGATCCAAATTCCCCCCTCCACTTT. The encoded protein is CASNSADPNSPLHF.

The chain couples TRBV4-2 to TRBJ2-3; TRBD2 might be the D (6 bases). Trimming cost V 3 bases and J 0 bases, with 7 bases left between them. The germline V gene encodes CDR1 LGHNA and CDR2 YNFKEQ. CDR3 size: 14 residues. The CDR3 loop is CASSQRGSTDTQYF. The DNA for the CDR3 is TGTGCCAGCAGCCAGCGGGGAAGCACAGATACGCAGTATTTT.

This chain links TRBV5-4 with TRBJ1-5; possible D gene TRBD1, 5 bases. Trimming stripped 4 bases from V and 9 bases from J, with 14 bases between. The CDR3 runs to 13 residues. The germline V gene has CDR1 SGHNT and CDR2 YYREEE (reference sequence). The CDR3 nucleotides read TGTGCCAGCAGCCTGGAGGTCCAGGGGCCCCAGCATTTT. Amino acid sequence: CASSLEVQGPQHF.

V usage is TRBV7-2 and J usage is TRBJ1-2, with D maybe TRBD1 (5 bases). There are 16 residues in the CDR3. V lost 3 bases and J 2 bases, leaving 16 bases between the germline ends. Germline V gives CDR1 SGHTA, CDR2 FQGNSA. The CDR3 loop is CASSFPKGAGNYGYTF. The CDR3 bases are TGTGCCAGCAGCTTCCCCAAAGGGGCGGGGAACTATGGCTACACCTTC.

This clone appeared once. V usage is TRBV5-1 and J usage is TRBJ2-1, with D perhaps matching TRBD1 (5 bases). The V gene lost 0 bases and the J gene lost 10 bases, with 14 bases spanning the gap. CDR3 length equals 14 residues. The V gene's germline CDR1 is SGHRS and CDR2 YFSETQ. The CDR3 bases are TGCGCCAGCAGCTTGGAGGGCAGGGCGAAAGAGCAGTTCTTC. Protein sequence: CASSLEGRAKEQFF.